This TCR beta chain was sequenced for a study of human T cells and chemical hapten exposure. On the study more broadly: Per-sample TCR yield variation was attributed mainly to small pooled library volume differences. Whole-study findings and limits: There was no change with DPC sensitization in TCRs above 1 in 1000 frequency.

The sample's time point: healthy volunteer bleed at 6 weeks. Unfractionated whole blood was the source of the extracted total RNA. This clonotype was detected a few times. The antigen remains unidentified. Looked up from germline, CDR1 is LGHNT and CDR2 is FRNRAP. The CDR3 sequence is 13 residues long. With V trimmed by 5 bases and J by 0 bases, 1 base remained unmatched. Original processing methods: A typical sample had 100,000 or so TCRs, with about 20,000 to 690,600 overall. TCRdb fed the RACE reads into MiXCR, producing one record per CDR3 protein. These V and J calls derive from TCRdb rather than the authors' analysis. The table includes approximately 79,000 distinct CDR3 sequences, over 8.5% detected once.

The specimen was whole blood. The chain uses TRBV12-5 and TRBJ2-7, with TRBD1 matching over 7 bases. The source of this sequence is a male donor in good health. Some clones in this sample may be carry-over from other donors' samples. This chain's CDR3 is CASGGTDSYEQYF. CDR3 nucleotides: TGTGCTAGTGGTGGGACAGACTCCTACGAGCAGTACTTC.